This TCR beta chain derives from a study of chemoradiotherapy in HPV16-positive cancers. Study-wide context: Candidate HPV-specific T-cell clones and common TCR motifs came from functional assays in two HPV16-positive patients. Broader study findings: Functional assays defining HPV-specific T cells used only two HPV16-positive patients. Better recurrence-free survival went with HPV-responsive T-cell expansion in HPV16-positive patients.

Repeated repertoire sampling spanned the course of chemoradiotherapy. The length of the CDR3 is 15 residues. V dropped 6 bases and J dropped 1 base, with 16 bases sitting between them. Germline-derived CDR1 and CDR2 are SGHRS and YFSETQ. As to this clone: The antigen is not known.

TCRdb keeps only in-frame clones here, not all; method: immunoSEQ multiplex PCR. Of some 20,000 clones in the sample, around 78% were seen once. The receptor's source is a human donor with HPV-associated anogenital cancer. Sampling was performed from a patient who underwent chemoradiotherapy. The chain is built from TRBV5-1 and TRBJ2-5; D may match TRBD1 or TRBD2 (6 bases each). The CDR3 loop reads CASKPLPGAQETQYF. Written as DNA, the CDR3 is TGCGCCAGCAAGCCATTACCGGGGGCCCAAGAGACCCAGTACTTC.